This T cell receptor (beta chain) stems from a study of T-cell memory formation after mild COVID-19. On the study more broadly: Clusters were largely donor specific.

Study findings and constraints: Pre-infection memory harbored some responding clones, suggesting cross-reactive memory joined. Clones contracting over day 15 to 85 were CD4/CD8 balanced, with later expanders leaning CD4+.

This clonotype was found a few times. Its antigen remains unknown. Constant-segment primers were used for 5'RACE, and the resulting TCR alpha and TCR beta cDNA libraries carried sample barcodes and UMIs. TCRdb recomputed calls from the 5' RACE reads with MiXCR, one row per CDR3 protein. The sample carries around 200,000 distinct CDR3 sequences, more than 8% recorded once. The sequence was obtained from a man aged 18 to 35 who had mild COVID-19 (a few samples of this study predate the infection). Cell type and time point are not known. Specimen: PBMCs or a T cell subset sorted from them (not recorded which).

The CDR3 protein is CASSSSGGVPYNEQFF. Written as DNA, the CDR3 is TGTGCCAGCAGCTCTAGCGGGGGGGTCCCCTACAATGAGCAGTTCTTC. The chain recombines TRBV7-3 with TRBJ2-1, with 12 positions matching TRBD2. This CDR3 is built from 16 residues. J was trimmed by 2 bases and V by 4 bases; bases with no gene match: 3. The germline V gene has CDR1 SGHTA and CDR2 FQGTGA.